This TCR beta chain was observed in a study of blood T cells in healthy people across ages. Study-level points and caveats: Aged donors had fewer naive CD4+ cells and lower diversity than long-lived donors.

Germline-derived CDR1 and CDR2 are MNHEY and SMNVEV (reference sequence). The ends were cut back, 2 bases at V and 8 bases at J, with 13 bases in the middle. The CDR3 runs 15 residues. As regards this clonotype: Its antigen remains unknown.

Using a J-beta primer mix together with a sample-barcoded 5' primer, a second PCR was run for about 6 to 11 cycles. Each sample provided no less than 3 million CDR3-containing paired-end reads. MiXCR was run by TCRdb on the 5' RACE reads, yielding one entry per CDR3 protein. This sample yields more than 800,000 distinct CDR3 sequences, of which more than 25% are seen a single time; around 15% belongs to the top ten. Sequenced sample: blood. The receptor was isolated from a woman older than 75 in good health. V gene TRBV27 combines with J gene TRBJ1-6; unclear D gene. CDR3 sequence reads: CASSLLGRDDSPLHF. In nucleotides, the CDR3 is TGTGCCAGCAGTTTACTCGGAAGGGATGATTCACCCCTCCACTTT.